The next 7 T cell receptor beta chains were all read from a single sample in a study of blood T cell repertoires in COVID-19. Sequenced by immunoSEQ multiplex PCR; TCRdb stores in-frame clones only, minus some. The data hold about 59,000 clones, with 73% observed a single time. The sequenced sample consisted of peripheral blood. Receptor source: a woman aged 70-85 years with acute or convalescent COVID-19.

This clone has only a few counts. The rearrangement joins TRBV27 to TRBJ1-2, with unresolved D. CDR3 length equals 15 residues. The V end lost 5 bases, the J end lost 0 bases, and 13 bases lay between the germline ends. Germline lookup yields CDR1 MNHEY and CDR2 SMNVEV (reference sequence). Written as DNA, the CDR3 is TGTGCCAGCAGTCCCCGGAGTACATCTAACTATGGCTACACCTTC. Translating it yields CASSPRSTSNYGYTF.

The chain employs TRBV6-2 or TRBV6-3 and TRBJ1-3; D remains ambiguous. The CDR3 has 16 residues. Germline CDR1 reads MNHEY; CDR2 reads SVGEGT. With 6 bases removed from V and 0 bases from J, the gap between germline ends came to 15 bases. The CDR3 region is CASSLLTPSSGNTIYF. CDR3 in DNA: TGTGCCAGCAGCCTGCTGACACCCAGCTCTGGAAACACCATATATTTT.

V gene TRBV5-6 combines with J gene TRBJ2-7; D might be TRBD1 (6 bases). Germline V gene lookup returns CDR1 SGHDT and CDR2 YYEEEE. This CDR3 has 16 residues. V lost 3 bases and J 4 bases, leaving 20 bases between the germline ends. The CDR3 loop is CASSSGLGADGYEQYV. The CDR3 nucleotides are TGTGCCAGCAGCTCGGGGTTGGGGGCGGACGGGTACGAGCAGTACGTC.

This rearrangement joins TRBV6-5 to TRBJ1-6, with D possibly TRBD1 on 6 matching bases. In germline, CDR1 is MNHEY, CDR2 SVGAGI. V was trimmed by 6 bases and J by 6 bases, leaving 15 bases between them. The length of the CDR3 is 15 residues. For the CDR3, the DNA is TGTGCCAGCAGCTCCCAGGGGTTAGGTAATTCACCCCTCCACTTT. Translating gives CASSSQGLGNSPLHF.

The chain carries TRBV19 and TRBJ1-2; TRBD1 aligns across 7 bases. Trimming at V came to 0 bases and at J to 1 base, leaving 11 bases not matched to a gene. The CDR3 length is 18 residues. Germline lookup yields CDR1 LNHDA and CDR2 SQIVND (reference sequence). The CDR3 spells CASSIEDRRRDFNYGYTF. The CDR3 region has the DNA TGTGCCAGTAGTATAGAGGACAGGAGAAGAGACTTTAACTATGGCTACACCTTC.

This clone has a handful of counts. The CDR3 nucleotides are TGTGCCAGCAAGCTCTCCTACGAGCAGTACTTC. Translating it yields CASKLSYEQYF. V usage is TRBV2 and J usage is TRBJ2-7, with D unclear. Germline V gives CDR1 SNHLY, CDR2 FYNNEI. V was pared by 7 bases and J by 0 bases, with 4 bases between. This CDR3 contains 11 residues. Full variable domain (remainder filled in from reference TRBV2 and TRBJ2-7): EPEVTQTPSHQVTQMGQEVILRCVPISNHLYFYWYRQILGQKVEFLVSFYNNEISEKSEIFDDQFSVERPDGSNFTLKIRSTKLEDSAMYFCASKLSYEQYFGPGTRLTVT.

This chain links TRBV5-4 with TRBJ2-1; D may be TRBD2 (7 bases). The CDR3 loop spans 15 amino acids. The germline V and J ends were trimmed by 1 base and 6 bases, with 14 bases remaining between them. Germline CDR1 SGHNT, CDR2 YYREEE (reference sequence). CDR3 in amino acids: CASSLIGEGGNEQFF. CDR3 coding DNA: TGTGCCAGCAGCTTGATTGGGGAGGGGGGCAATGAGCAGTTCTTC.